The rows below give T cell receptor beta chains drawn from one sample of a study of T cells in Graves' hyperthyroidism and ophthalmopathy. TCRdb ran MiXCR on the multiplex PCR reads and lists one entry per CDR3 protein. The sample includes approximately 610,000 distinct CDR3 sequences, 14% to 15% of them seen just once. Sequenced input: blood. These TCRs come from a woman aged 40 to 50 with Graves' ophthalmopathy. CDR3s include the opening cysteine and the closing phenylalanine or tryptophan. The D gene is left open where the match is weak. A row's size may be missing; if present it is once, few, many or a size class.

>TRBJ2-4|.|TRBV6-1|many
CASRERYLAKNIQYF
TGTGCCAGCAGGGAGAGGTACCTAGCCAAAAACATTCAGTACTTC
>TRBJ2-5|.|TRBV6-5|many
CASSYYGPGAQYF
TGTGCCAGCAGTTACTACGGCCCTGGGGCCCAGTACTTC
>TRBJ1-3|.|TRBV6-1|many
CASSTASFGNTIYF
TGTGCCAGCTCGACAGCGAGTTTTGGAAACACCATATATTTT
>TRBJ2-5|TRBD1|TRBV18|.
CASSPGQGVSQETQYF
TGTGCCAGCTCGCCGGGACAGGGTGTTTCCCAAGAGACCCAGTACTTC
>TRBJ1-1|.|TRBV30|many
CAWRRHGNTEAFF
TGTGCCTGGAGAAGACACGGGAACACTGAAGCTTTCTTT
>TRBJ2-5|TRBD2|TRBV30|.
CAWTSGGFQETQYF
TGTGCCTGGACTAGCGGGGGTTTTCAAGAGACCCAGTACTTC
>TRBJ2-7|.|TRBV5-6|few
CASSSGQSRYEQYF
TGTGCCAGCAGCTCGGGGCAGAGCCGTTACGAGCAGTACTTC
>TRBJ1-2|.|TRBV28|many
CASSFSPQDKDGYTF
TGTGCCAGCAGTTTCTCCCCTCAGGATAAGGATGGCTACACCTTC
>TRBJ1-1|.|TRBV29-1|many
CSARGQGQAFF
TGCAGCGCCCGAGGTCAGGGCCAGGCTTTCTTT
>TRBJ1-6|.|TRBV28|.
CATGESYSPLHF
TGTGCCACCGGCGAGTCCTATTCACCCCTCCACTTT
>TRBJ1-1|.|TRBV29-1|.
CSVVLLNTEAFF
TGCAGCGTTGTATTACTGAACACTGAAGCTTTCTTT
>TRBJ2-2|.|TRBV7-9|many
CATRLPTGELFF
TGTGCCACCAGACTCCCCACCGGGGAGCTGTTTTTT
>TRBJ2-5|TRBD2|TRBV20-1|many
CSASSGSWQETQYF
TGCAGTGCTTCTAGCGGGAGCTGGCAAGAGACCCAGTACTTC
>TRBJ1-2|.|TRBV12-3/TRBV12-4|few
CASNYDYGYTF
TGTGCCAGCAATTACGACTATGGCTACACCTTC
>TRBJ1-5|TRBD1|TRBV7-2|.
CASSRTGIQPQHF
TGTGCCAGCAGTCGGACAGGGATACAGCCCCAGCATTTT
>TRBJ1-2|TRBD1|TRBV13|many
CASSSRDRGRNYGYTF
TGTGCCAGCAGCTCCCGGGACAGGGGACGGAACTATGGCTACACCTTC
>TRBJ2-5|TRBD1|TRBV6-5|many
CASSSPGQGPQETQYF
TGTGCCAGCAGTTCTCCGGGACAGGGGCCGCAAGAGACCCAGTACTTC
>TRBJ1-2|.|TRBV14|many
CASSQGRTYGYTF
TGTGCCAGCAGCCAAGGGAGGACCTATGGCTACACCTTC
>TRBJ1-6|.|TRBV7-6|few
CASSGETAANSPLHF
TGTGCCAGCAGCGGGGAAACGGCAGCCAATTCACCCCTCCACTTT
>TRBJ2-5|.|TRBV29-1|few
CSVDATKYQETQYF
TGCAGCGTTGACGCTACAAAGTACCAAGAGACCCAGTACTTC
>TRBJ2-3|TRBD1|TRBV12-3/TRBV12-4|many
CASSLVDRGYQADTQYF
TGTGCCAGCAGTTTAGTGGACAGGGGTTATCAGGCAGATACGCAGTATTTT
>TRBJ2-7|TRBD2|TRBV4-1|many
CASRLTSGSSYEQYF
TGCGCCAGCAGACTGACTAGCGGAAGCTCCTACGAGCAGTACTTC
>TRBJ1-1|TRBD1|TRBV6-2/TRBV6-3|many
CASSYRQGRTEAFF
TGTGCCAGCAGCTACCGACAGGGAAGGACTGAAGCTTTCTTT
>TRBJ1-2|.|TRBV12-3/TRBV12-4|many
CASSLGGGDGYGYTF
TGTGCCAGCAGTTTGGGCGGGGGGGACGGTTATGGCTACACCTTC
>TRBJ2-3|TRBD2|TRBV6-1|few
CASTGLAGALDTQYF
TGTGCCAGCACCGGACTAGCGGGAGCGTTAGATACGCAGTATTTT